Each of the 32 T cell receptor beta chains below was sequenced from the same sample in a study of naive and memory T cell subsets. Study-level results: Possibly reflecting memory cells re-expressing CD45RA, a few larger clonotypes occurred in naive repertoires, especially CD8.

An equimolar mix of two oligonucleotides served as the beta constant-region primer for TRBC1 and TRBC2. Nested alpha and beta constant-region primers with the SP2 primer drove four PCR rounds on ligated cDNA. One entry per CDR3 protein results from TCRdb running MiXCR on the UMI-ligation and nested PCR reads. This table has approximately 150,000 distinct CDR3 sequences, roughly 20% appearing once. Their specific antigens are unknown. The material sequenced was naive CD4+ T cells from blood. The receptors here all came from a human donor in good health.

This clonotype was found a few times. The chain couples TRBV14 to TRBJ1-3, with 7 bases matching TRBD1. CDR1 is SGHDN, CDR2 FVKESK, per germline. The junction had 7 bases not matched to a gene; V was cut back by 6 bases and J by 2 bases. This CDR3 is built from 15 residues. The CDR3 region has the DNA TGTGCCAGCAGACGATCCGGGACAGCTGGAAACACCATATATTTT. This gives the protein CASRRSGTAGNTIYF.

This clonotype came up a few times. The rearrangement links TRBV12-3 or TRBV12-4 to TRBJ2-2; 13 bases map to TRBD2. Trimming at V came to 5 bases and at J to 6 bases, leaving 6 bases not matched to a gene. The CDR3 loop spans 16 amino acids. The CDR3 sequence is CASSETSGRSAGELFF. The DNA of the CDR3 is TGTGCCAGCAGTGAGACTAGCGGGAGGTCGGCCGGGGAGCTGTTTTTT.

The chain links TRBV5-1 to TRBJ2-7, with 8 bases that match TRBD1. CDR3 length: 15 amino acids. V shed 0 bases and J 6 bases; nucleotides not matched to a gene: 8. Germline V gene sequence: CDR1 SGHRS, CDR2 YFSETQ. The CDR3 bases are TGCGCCAGCAGCTTGGACGGGACAGGTCGACTCGAGCAGTACTTC. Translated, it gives CASSLDGTGRLEQYF.

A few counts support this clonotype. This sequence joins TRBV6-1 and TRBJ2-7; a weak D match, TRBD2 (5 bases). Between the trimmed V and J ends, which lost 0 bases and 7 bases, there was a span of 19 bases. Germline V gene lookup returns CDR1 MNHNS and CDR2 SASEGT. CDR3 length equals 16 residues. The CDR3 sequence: CASSEALAYSKREQYF. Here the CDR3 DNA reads TGTGCCAGCAGTGAAGCGCTAGCATACTCTAAACGTGAGCAGTACTTC.

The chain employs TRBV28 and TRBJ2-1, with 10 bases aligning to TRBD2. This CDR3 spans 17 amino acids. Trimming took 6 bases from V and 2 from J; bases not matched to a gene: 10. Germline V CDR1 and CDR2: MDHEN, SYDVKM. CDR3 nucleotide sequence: TGTGCCAGCAGGGGGGGCCTGGGACTAGCGCCCTACAATGAGCAGTTCTTC. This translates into CASRGGLGLAPYNEQFF. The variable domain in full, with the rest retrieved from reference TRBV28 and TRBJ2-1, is DVKVTQSSRYLVKRTGEKVFLECVQDMDHENMFWYRQDPGLGLRLIYFSYDVKMKEKGDIPEGYSVSREKKERFSLILESASTNQTSMYLCASRGGLGLAPYNEQFFGPGTRLTVL.

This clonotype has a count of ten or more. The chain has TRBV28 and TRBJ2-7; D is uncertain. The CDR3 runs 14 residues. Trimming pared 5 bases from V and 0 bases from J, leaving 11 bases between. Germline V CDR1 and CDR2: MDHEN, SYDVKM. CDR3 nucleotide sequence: TGTGCCAGCAGTGGCCCTACGGACTCCTACGAGCAGTACTTC. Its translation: CASSGPTDSYEQYF.

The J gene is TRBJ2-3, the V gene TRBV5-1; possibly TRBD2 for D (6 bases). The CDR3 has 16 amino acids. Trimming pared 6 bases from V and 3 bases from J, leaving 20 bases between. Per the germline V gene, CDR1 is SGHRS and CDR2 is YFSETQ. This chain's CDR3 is CASKPGLRSGTDTQYF. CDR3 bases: TGCGCCAGCAAGCCGGGACTGCGGTCCGGGACAGATACGCAGTATTTT.

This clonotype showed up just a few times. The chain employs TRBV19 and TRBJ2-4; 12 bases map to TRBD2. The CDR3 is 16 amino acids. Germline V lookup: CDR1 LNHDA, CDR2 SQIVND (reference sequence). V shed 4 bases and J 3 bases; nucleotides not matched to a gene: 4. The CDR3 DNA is TGTGCCAGTAGTACCACTAGCGGGAGGCACAAAAACATTCAGTACTTC. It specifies CASSTTSGRHKNIQYF.

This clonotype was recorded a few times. This chain's CDR3 is CASRDRLGADTQYF. The CDR3 nucleotides read TGTGCCAGCAGAGACAGACTAGGCGCAGATACGCAGTATTTT. The gene calls are TRBV7-9 and TRBJ2-3; perhaps TRBD2 as D (6 bases). Per the germline V gene, CDR1 is SEHNR and CDR2 is FQNEAQ (reference sequence). Deletions cut 6 bases from V and 4 bases from J, with 14 bases between. The length of the CDR3 is 14 residues.

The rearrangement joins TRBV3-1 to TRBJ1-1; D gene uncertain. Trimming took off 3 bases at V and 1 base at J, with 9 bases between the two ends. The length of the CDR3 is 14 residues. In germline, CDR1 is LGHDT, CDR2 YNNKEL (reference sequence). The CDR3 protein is CASSQEQTNTEAFF. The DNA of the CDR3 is TGTGCCAGCAGCCAGGAACAGACGAACACTGAAGCTTTCTTT.

The CDR3 loop reads CASSLARGGAHEQYF. For the CDR3, the DNA is TGTGCCAGCAGCTTAGCGCGGGGGGGAGCCCACGAGCAGTACTTC. The chain employs TRBV7-2 and TRBJ2-7; 9 bases line up with TRBD2. The ends lost 0 bases at V and 5 bases at J; junction bases unmatched: 5. CDR3 length: 15 amino acids. The germline CDR1 and CDR2 sequences are SGHTA and FQGNSA.

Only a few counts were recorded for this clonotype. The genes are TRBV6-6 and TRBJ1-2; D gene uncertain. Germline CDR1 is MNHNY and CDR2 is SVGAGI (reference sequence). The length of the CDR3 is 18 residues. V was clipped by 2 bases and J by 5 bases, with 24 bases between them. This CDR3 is CASSYQMGMVSQVYGYTF. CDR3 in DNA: TGTGCCAGCAGTTACCAGATGGGTATGGTATCTCAGGTGTATGGCTACACCTTC.

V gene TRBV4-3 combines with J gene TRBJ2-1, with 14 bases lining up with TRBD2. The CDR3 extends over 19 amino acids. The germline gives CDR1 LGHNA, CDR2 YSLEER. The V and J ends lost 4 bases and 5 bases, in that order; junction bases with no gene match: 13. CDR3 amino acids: CASSLFRGLAGVRDNEQFF. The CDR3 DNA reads TGCGCCAGCAGCCTCTTCCGGGGACTAGCGGGAGTCAGGGACAATGAGCAGTTCTTC.

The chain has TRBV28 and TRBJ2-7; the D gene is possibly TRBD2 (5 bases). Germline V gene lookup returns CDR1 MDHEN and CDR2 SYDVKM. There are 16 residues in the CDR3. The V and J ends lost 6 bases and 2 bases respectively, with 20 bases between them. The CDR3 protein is CASSRGWSGLAYEQYF. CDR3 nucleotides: TGTGCCAGCAGCCGCGGGTGGAGCGGCCTAGCCTACGAGCAGTACTTC. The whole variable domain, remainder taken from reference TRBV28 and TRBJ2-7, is DVKVTQSSRYLVKRTGEKVFLECVQDMDHENMFWYRQDPGLGLRLIYFSYDVKMKEKGDIPEGYSVSREKKERFSLILESASTNQTSMYLCASSRGWSGLAYEQYFGPGTRLTVT.

CDR3 residues: CSASAEKFYGYTF. CDR3 DNA sequence: TGCAGTGCTAGCGCAGAGAAGTTCTATGGCTACACCTTC. V gene TRBV20-1 combines with J gene TRBJ1-2, with D unresolved. This CDR3 is 13 amino acids long. V was pared by 3 bases and J by 4 bases, with 12 bases between. Germline lookup yields CDR1 DFQATT and CDR2 SNEGSKA (reference sequence).

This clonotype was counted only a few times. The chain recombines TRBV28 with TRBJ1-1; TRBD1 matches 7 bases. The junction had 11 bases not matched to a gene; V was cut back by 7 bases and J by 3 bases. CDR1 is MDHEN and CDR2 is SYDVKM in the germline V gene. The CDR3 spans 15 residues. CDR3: CASTPDRARDTEAFF. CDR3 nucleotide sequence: TGTGCCAGCACCCCAGACAGGGCCCGGGACACTGAAGCTTTCTTT.

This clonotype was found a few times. In DNA form, the CDR3 reads TGCAGTGCTAGAAGGGACATCAGCAATCAGCCCCAGCATTTT. Amino acids: CSARRDISNQPQHF. V and J are TRBV20-1 and TRBJ1-5; TRBD1 is a possible D gene (6 bases). This CDR3 has 14 residues. V was cut by 2 bases and J by 1 base, with 9 bases left in between. Germline values: CDR1 DFQATT, CDR2 SNEGSKA (reference sequence).

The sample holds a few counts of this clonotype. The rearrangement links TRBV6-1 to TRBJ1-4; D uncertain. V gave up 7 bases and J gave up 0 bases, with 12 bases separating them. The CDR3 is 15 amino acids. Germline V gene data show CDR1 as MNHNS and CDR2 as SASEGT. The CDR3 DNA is TGTGCCAGCATCCTACGGCCTGCAACTAATGAAAAACTGTTTTTT. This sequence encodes CASILRPATNEKLFF.

Here the CDR3 DNA reads TGTGCCAGCAGCTTAGCAGGGGGCGCGGGCAATGAGCAGTTCTTC. Translated: CASSLAGGAGNEQFF. The chain employs TRBV7-6 and TRBJ2-1, with 7 positions matching TRBD1. Germline V CDR1 and CDR2: SGHVS, FNYEAQ. The CDR3 covers 15 residues. V lost 0 bases and J lost 6; bases outside the gene matches: 5.

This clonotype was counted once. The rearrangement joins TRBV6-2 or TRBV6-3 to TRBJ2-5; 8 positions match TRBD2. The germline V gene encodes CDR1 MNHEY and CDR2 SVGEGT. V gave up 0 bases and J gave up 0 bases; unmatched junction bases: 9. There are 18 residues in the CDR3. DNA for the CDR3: TGTGCCAGCAGTTACTCGATTCGCCTGGGACTAGACCAAGAGACCCAGTACTTC. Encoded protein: CASSYSIRLGLDQETQYF.

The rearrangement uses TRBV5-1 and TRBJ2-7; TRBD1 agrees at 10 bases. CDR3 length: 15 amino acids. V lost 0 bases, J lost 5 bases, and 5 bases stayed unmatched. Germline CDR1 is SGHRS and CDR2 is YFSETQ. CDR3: CASSLGPGTGDEQYF. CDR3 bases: TGCGCCAGCAGCTTGGGCCCCGGGACAGGGGACGAGCAGTACTTC.

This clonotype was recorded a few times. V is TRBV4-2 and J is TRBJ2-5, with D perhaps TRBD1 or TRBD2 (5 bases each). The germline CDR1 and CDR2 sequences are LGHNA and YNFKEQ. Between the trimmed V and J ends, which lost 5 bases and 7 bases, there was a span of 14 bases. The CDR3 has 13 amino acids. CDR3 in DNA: TGTGCCAGCAGCATGGGACCCGAGGCGACCCAGTACTTC. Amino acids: CASSMGPEATQYF.

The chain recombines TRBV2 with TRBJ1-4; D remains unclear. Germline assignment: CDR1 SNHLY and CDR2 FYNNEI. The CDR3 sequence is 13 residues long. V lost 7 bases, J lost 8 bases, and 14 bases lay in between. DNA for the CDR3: TGTGCCAGCATACGGGGAGTCTCCGAAAAACTGTTTTTT. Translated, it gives CASIRGVSEKLFF.

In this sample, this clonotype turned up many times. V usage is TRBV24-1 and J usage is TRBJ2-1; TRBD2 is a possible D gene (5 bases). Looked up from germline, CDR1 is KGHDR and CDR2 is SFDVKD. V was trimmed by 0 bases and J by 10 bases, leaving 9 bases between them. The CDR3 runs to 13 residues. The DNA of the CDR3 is TGTGCCACCAGTGATTTGCGGGGTGAGGAGCAGTTCTTC. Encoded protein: CATSDLRGEEQFF.

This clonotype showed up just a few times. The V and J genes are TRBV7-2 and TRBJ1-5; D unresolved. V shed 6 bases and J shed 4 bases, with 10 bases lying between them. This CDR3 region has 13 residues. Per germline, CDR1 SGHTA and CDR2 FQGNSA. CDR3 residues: CASSNRANQPQHF. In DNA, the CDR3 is TGTGCCAGCAGTAATAGGGCAAATCAGCCCCAGCATTTT.

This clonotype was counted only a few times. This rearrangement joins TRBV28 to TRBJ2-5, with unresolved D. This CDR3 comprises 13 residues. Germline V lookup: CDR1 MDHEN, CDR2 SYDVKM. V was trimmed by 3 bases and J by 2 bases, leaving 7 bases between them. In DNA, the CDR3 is TGTGCCAGCAGTTTTGCGGTTCAAGAGACCCAGTACTTC. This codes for CASSFAVQETQYF.

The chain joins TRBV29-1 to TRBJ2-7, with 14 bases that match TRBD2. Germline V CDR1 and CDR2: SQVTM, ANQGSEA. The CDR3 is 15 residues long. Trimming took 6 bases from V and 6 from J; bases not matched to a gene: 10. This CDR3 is CSVSHGTSGSGEQYF. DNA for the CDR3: TGCAGCGTCTCTCACGGGACTAGCGGGAGTGGCGAGCAGTACTTC.

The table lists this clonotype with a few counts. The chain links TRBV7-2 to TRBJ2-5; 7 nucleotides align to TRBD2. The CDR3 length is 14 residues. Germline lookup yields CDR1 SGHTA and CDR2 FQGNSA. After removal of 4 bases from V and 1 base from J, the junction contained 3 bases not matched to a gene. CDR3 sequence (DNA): TGTGCCAGCAGCTCCCAGCGGGGCCAAGAGACCCAGTACTTC. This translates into CASSSQRGQETQYF.

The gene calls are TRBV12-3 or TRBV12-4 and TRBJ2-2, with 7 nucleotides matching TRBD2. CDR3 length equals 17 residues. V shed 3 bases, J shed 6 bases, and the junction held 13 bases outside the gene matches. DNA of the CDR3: TGTGCCAGCAGTTTTGGGCTAGCGGCCTTATCCCCCGGGGAGCTGTTTTTT. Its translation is CASSFGLAALSPGELFF.

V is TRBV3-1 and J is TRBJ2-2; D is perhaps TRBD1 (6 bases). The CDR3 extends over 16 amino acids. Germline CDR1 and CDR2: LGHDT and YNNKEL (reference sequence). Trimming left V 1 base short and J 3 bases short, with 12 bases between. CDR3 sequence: CASSQAKGVDTGELFF. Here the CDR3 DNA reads TGTGCCAGCAGCCAAGCCAAGGGGGTGGACACCGGGGAGCTGTTTTTT.

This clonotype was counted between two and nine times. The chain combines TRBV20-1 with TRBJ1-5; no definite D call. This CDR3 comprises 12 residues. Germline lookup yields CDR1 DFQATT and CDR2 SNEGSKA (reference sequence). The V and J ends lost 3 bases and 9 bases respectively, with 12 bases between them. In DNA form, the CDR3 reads TGCAGTGCTAGCTCCGATGAGAGGCCCCAGCATTTT. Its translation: CSASSDERPQHF.

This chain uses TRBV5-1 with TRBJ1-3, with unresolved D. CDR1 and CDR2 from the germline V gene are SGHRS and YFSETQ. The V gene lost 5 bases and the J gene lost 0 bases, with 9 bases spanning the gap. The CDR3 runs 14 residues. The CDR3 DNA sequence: TGCGCCAGCAGTTCCGGGTTCTCTGGAAACACCATATATTTT. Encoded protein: CASSSGFSGNTIYF.